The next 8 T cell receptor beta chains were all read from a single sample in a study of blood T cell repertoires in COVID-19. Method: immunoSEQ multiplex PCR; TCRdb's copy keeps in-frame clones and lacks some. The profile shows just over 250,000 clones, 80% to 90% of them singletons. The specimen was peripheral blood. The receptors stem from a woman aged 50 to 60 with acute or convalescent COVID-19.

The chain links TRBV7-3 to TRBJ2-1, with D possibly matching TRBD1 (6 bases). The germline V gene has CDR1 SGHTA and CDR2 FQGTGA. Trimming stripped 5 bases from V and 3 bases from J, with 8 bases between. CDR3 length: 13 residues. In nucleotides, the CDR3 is TGTGCCAGCAGCCAAGGGGGCTACAATGAGCAGTTCTTC. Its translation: CASSQGGYNEQFF.

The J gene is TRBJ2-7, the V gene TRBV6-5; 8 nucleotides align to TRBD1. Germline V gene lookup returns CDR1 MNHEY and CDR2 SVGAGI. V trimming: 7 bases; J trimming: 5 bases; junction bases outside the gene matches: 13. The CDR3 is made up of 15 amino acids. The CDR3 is CASTRVATGVDEQYF. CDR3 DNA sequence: TGTGCCAGCACCAGAGTGGCGACAGGGGTCGACGAGCAGTACTTC.

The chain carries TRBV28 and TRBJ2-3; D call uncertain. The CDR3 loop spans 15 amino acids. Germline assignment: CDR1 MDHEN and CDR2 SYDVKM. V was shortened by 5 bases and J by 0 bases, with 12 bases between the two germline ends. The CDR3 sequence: CASSPHRGSTDTQYF. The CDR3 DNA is TGTGCCAGCAGTCCCCACCGCGGAAGCACAGATACGCAGTATTTT.

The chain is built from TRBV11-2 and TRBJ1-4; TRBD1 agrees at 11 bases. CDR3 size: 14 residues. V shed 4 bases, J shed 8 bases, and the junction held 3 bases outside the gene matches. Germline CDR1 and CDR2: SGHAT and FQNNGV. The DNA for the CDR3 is TGTGCCAGCAGCTCGGGACAGGGGGAAGAAAAACTGTTTTTT. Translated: CASSSGQGEEKLFF.

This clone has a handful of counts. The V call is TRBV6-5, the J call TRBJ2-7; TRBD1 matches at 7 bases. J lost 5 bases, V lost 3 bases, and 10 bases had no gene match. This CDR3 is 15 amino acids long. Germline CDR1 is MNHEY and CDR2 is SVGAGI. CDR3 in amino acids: CASSYNRGGRNEQYF. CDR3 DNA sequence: TGTGCCAGCAGTTATAACCGAGGGGGCAGGAACGAGCAGTACTTC.

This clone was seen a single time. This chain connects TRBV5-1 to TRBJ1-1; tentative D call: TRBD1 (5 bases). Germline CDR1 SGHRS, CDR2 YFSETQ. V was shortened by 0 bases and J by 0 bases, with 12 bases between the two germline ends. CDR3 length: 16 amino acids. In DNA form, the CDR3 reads TGCGCCAGCAGCTTGGCCGGTACAGGAGTGAACACTGAAGCTTTCTTT. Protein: CASSLAGTGVNTEAFF.

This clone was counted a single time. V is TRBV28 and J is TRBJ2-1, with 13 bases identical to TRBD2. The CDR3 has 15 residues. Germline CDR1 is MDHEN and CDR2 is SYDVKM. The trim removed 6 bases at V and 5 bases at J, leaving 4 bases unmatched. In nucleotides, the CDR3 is TGTGCCAGCAGCAGGACTAGCGGGAGTCACAATGAGCAGTTCTTC. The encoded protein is CASSRTSGSHNEQFF.

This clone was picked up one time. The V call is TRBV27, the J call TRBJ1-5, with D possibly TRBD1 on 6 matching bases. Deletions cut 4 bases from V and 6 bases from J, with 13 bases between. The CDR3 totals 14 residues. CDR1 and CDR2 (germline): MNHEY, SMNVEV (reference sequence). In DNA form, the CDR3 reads TGTGCCAGCAGTTGGGGGGGCGCGGGTCAGCCCCAGCATTTT. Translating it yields CASSWGGAGQPQHF.